These 22 T cell receptor beta chains were all obtained from the same sample, sequenced in a study of human versus mouse CDR3 diversity and MHC coevolution (dated by TCRdb to about 2017). Library generation was performed with the immunoSEQ multiplex PCR assay. TCRdb took this table from immuneACCESS and kept in-frame rearrangements with V and J called. Such tables lack part of the clones; where checked against another copy, unresolved V genes explain under half of the gap, and the rest is unexplained. This sample holds tens of thousands of clones; 90% to 95% were observed only once. The ten largest clones capture around 18% of the sample. The sequencing input was naive CD4+ T cells from blood. This sample's cell subset or site label indicates: CD45RO-negative CD62L-positive naive CD4 T cells. These receptors all stem from a person aged 55 to 75 in good health.

The rearrangement joins TRBV27 to TRBJ1-4; TRBD1 aligns across 8 bases. CDR1 and CDR2 from the germline V gene are MNHEY and SMNVEV (reference sequence). V dropped 8 bases and J dropped 6; count of bases not matched to a gene: 8. The CDR3 length is 14 residues. CDR3 in DNA: TGTGCCAGCGGACGGACAGGGAGCTATGAAAAACTGTTTTTT. It translates to CASGRTGSYEKLFF.

The chain carries TRBV27 and TRBJ2-7; 7 bases are shared with TRBD1. The CDR3 has 14 residues. Looked up from germline, CDR1 is MNHEY and CDR2 is SMNVEV (reference sequence). The J segment lost 5 bases and the V segment lost 4 bases, leaving 8 bases of the junction unmatched. CDR3 nucleotide sequence: TGTGCCAGCAGTTCCAACAGGGGTTTCGACGAGCAGTACTTC. It translates to CASSSNRGFDEQYF.

V gene TRBV5-1 combines with J gene TRBJ2-1; D unclear. V was cut by 4 bases and J by 9 bases, with 8 bases left in between. CDR3 length equals 11 residues. Germline CDR1 and CDR2: SGHRS and YFSETQ. CDR3 region: CASSENGEQFF. CDR3 DNA sequence: TGCGCCAGCAGCGAGAATGGTGAGCAGTTCTTC.

The rearrangement uses TRBV10-3 and TRBJ1-4, with D possibly matching TRBD1 (6 bases). Germline loops: CDR1 ENHRY, CDR2 SYGVKD. CDR3 length: 14 residues. Trimming pared 6 bases from V and 8 bases from J, leaving 16 bases between. The CDR3 DNA reads TGTGCCATCAGCCAAGGGGGAGCGGAGGAAAAACTGTTTTTT. Residues: CAISQGGAEEKLFF.

This chain uses TRBV7-9 with TRBJ2-5, with TRBD2 matching over 14 bases. Germline CDR1 and CDR2: SEHNR and FQNEAQ (reference sequence). Losses at the gene ends were 2 bases for V and 0 bases for J; bases not matched to a gene: 8. CDR3 length equals 19 residues. CDR3 region: CASSLRGLAGVPHQETQYF. The CDR3 DNA is TGTGCCAGCAGCTTACGGGGACTAGCGGGAGTACCGCACCAAGAGACCCAGTACTTC.

The CDR3 DNA sequence: TGTGCCAGCAGCACAGCGGGAGGCATCCAAGAGACCCAGTACTTC. Amino acid sequence: CASSTAGGIQETQYF. The chain links TRBV5-4 to TRBJ2-5; TRBD2 aligns across 9 bases. CDR1 SGHNT and CDR2 YYREEE come from the germline V gene (reference sequence). The CDR3 is 15 amino acids. With 4 bases clipped from V and 1 base from J, the junction kept 5 bases outside the gene matches.

This sequence joins TRBV19 and TRBJ2-2, with TRBD1 identical over 9 bases. The trim removed 10 bases at V and 4 bases at J, leaving 10 bases unmatched. Germline-derived CDR1 and CDR2 are LNHDA and SQIVND (reference sequence). CDR3 length equals 15 residues. The CDR3 reads CATTKQGASTGELFF. For the CDR3, the DNA is TGTGCCACCACGAAACAGGGGGCTAGCACCGGGGAGCTGTTTTTT.

The chain uses TRBV5-1 and TRBJ2-1, with TRBD1 matching over 7 bases. CDR1 and CDR2 (germline): SGHRS, YFSETQ. Trimming removed 0 bases from V and 10 bases from J; junction bases left unmatched: 7. The CDR3 runs to 14 residues. This CDR3 reads CASSLAKGAAEQFF. The CDR3 DNA follows: TGCGCCAGCAGCTTGGCCAAGGGGGCGGCCGAGCAGTTCTTC.

The gene calls are TRBV18 and TRBJ1-5; D possibly corresponds to TRBD1 (5 bases). V dropped 3 bases and J dropped 1 base, with 10 bases sitting between them. CDR1 is KGHSH, CDR2 LQKENI, per germline. The CDR3 sequence is 15 residues long. The CDR3 loop reads CASSPTAQSNQPQHF. The CDR3 region has the DNA TGTGCCAGCTCACCGACAGCTCAAAGCAATCAGCCCCAGCATTTT.

V is TRBV11-3 and J is TRBJ2-7, with 12 bases that match TRBD2. The CDR3 covers 17 residues. The V segment lost 5 bases and the J segment 3 bases; nucleotides outside the gene matches: 11. CDR1 and CDR2 (germline): SGHNT, YENEEA. CDR3 in DNA: TGTGCCAGCAGCCTCAGGACTAGCGGGATGTCAATCTACGAGCAGTACTTC. Residues: CASSLRTSGMSIYEQYF.

V is TRBV30 and J is TRBJ1-4; the D is unclear. Trimming cost V 4 bases and J 0 bases, with 6 bases left between them. The length of the CDR3 is 13 residues. Germline CDR1 reads GTSNPN; CDR2 reads SVGIG (reference sequence). The chain's CDR3 is CAWTGATNEKLFF. As DNA, the CDR3 is TGTGCCTGGACGGGAGCAACTAATGAAAAACTGTTTTTT.

The rearrangement uses TRBV19 and TRBJ1-2, with a tentative D call TRBD1 (5 bases). The germline gives CDR1 LNHDA, CDR2 SQIVND (reference sequence). The CDR3 consists of 13 residues. The germline V and J ends were trimmed by 4 bases and 5 bases, with 11 bases remaining between them. CDR3 sequence reads: CASSTQTVYGYTF. The CDR3 bases are TGTGCCAGTAGTACCCAGACAGTTTATGGCTACACCTTC.

The rearrangement uses TRBV9 and TRBJ1-3, with 7 bases matching TRBD1. Germline assignment: CDR1 SGDLS and CDR2 YYNGEE. Unmatched junction bases numbered 10, after V lost 4 bases and J lost 3 bases. The CDR3 spans 16 residues. In DNA form, the CDR3 reads TGTGCCAGCAGCTCCCAGGGGGGCCCGCATGGAAACACCATATATTTT. Translation gives CASSSQGGPHGNTIYF.

The chain carries TRBV10-1 and TRBJ2-1; 8 positions agree with TRBD1. After removal of 10 bases from V and 9 bases from J, the junction contained 11 bases not matched to a gene. The CDR3 length is 13 residues. Looked up from germline, CDR1 is WNHNN and CDR2 is SYGVQD (reference sequence). The CDR3 region is CATPGTGDCEQFF. CDR3 nucleotides: TGCGCCACCCCCGGGACAGGCGACTGTGAGCAGTTCTTC.

As concerns this clone: The germline gene is not matched at one end of the junction; a read error may be the cause. This chain joins TRBV4-1 and TRBJ2-1; 12 nucleotides align to TRBD1. The length of the CDR3 is 16 residues. Germline V gene data show CDR1 as MGHRA and CDR2 as YSYEKL. The CDR3 bases are TGCGCCAGCAGCCAGGGGACAGGGGGCGCCTACAATGAGCAGCTCTTC. Translating it yields CASSQGTGGAYNEQLF.

The V and J genes are TRBV19 and TRBJ2-7; D is possibly TRBD2 (7 bases). Germline lookup yields CDR1 LNHDA and CDR2 SQIVND (reference sequence). Trimming took off 4 bases at V and 0 bases at J, with 13 bases between the two ends. This CDR3 comprises 15 residues. CDR3 in amino acids: CASSTAGASSYEQYF. The CDR3 DNA is TGTGCCAGTAGTACGGCGGGGGCGAGCTCCTACGAGCAGTACTTC.

As DNA, the CDR3 is TGTGCCAGCAGCTTGGGCCCCCGGGACAGGGAAAACATTCAGTACTTC. Translated: CASSLGPRDRENIQYF. The gene calls are TRBV5-6 and TRBJ2-4; 9 bases are a match to TRBD1. V dropped 0 bases and J dropped 5; count of bases not matched to a gene: 6. The CDR3 has 16 residues. Germline CDR1 and CDR2: SGHDT and YYEEEE.

The rearrangement links TRBV7-7 to TRBJ2-2, with a tentative D call TRBD2 (5 bases). The CDR3 spans 16 residues. Germline CDR1 reads SSHAT; CDR2 reads FNYEAQ (reference sequence). V was trimmed by 1 base and J by 0 bases, leaving 9 bases between them. Here the CDR3 reads CASSLVRTANTGELFF. The CDR3, as DNA: TGTGCCAGCAGCTTAGTGAGGACTGCGAACACCGGGGAGCTGTTTTTT.

This clone was seen once. Other DNA sequences within the sample encode an identical CDR3. The chain is built from TRBV28 and TRBJ1-5; 7 bases are shared with TRBD1. CDR1 and CDR2 (germline): MDHEN, SYDVKM. The V gene end was trimmed by 6 bases and the J gene end by 4 bases; junction bases not matched to a gene: 15. There are 17 residues in the CDR3. CDR3 in amino acids: CASSPPTGTLGNQPQHF. Written as DNA, the CDR3 is TGTGCCAGCAGCCCTCCGACAGGGACCCTAGGAAATCAGCCCCAGCATTTT.

V and J are TRBV11-2 and TRBJ2-7, with 7 bases lining up with TRBD1. The J segment lost 2 bases and the V segment lost 0 bases, leaving 4 bases of the junction unmatched. Germline-derived CDR1 and CDR2 are SGHAT and FQNNGV. The CDR3 covers 15 residues. Here the CDR3 reads CASSLEPGTAYEQYF. The CDR3 DNA is TGTGCCAGCAGCTTAGAGCCTGGGACAGCCTACGAGCAGTACTTC.

This rearrangement joins TRBV2 to TRBJ1-1, with 8 bases that match TRBD1. Germline V lookup: CDR1 SNHLY, CDR2 FYNNEI. This CDR3 contains 13 residues. J gave up 5 bases and V 4 bases, and 3 bases lay outside the gene matches. The CDR3 loop reads CASSVQGGTEAFF. The CDR3 nucleotides are TGTGCCAGCAGTGTACAGGGGGGAACTGAAGCTTTCTTT.

Points on this clone: The sample carries other DNA sequences with the same CDR3. The chain carries TRBV9 and TRBJ2-1, with unresolved D. The CDR3 spans 17 residues. The V and J ends lost 0 bases and 1 base respectively, with 14 bases between them. The germline V gene has CDR1 SGDLS and CDR2 YYNGEE. CDR3 region: CASSVEPGTPSYNEQFF. For the CDR3, the DNA is TGTGCCAGCAGCGTAGAACCAGGTACGCCATCCTACAATGAGCAGTTCTTC.